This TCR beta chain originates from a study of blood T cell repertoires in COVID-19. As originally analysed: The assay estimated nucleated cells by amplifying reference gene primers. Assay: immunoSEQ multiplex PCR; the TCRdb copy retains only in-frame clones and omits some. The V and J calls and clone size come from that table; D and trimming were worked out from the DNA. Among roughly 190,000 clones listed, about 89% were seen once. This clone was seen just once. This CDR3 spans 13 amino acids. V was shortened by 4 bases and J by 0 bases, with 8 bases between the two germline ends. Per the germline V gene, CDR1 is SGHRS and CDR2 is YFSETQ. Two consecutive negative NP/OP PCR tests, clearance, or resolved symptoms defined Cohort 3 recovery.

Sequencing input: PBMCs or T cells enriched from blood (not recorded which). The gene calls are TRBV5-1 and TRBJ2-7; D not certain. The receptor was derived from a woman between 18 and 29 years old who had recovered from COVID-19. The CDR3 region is CASSINPSYEQYF. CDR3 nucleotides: TGCGCCAGCAGCATAAATCCCTCCTACGAGCAGTACTTC.